The clone carrying this TCR beta chain has just a few counts. What it recognizes is unknown. TCRdb used MiXCR to reprocess the RT-PCR reads, holding one entry per CDR3 protein. Seen here are hundreds of thousands of distinct CDR3 sequences, 14% observed once, and the top ten hold approximately 7.6%. CDR1 is MDHEN and CDR2 is SYDVKM in the germline V gene. The CDR3 is 15 amino acids. V gave up 2 bases and J gave up 3 bases, with 13 bases separating them. This sample was included in a study of response to subunit inactivated influenza vaccine. Study observations and caveats: New T cells are recruited in small numbers by each seasonal influenza vaccination, according to the authors' suggestion.

The sample was PBMCs from blood, taken 14 to 15 days before vaccination. The V call is TRBV28, the J call TRBJ2-5; D may correspond to TRBD1 or TRBD2 (6 bases each). This TCR came from a man aged 50-59 years who received an inactivated influenza vaccine. Here the CDR3 DNA reads TGTGCCAGCAGTTTAAGAACGGGGGCCAAAGAGACCCAGTACTTC. As protein: CASSLRTGAKETQYF.